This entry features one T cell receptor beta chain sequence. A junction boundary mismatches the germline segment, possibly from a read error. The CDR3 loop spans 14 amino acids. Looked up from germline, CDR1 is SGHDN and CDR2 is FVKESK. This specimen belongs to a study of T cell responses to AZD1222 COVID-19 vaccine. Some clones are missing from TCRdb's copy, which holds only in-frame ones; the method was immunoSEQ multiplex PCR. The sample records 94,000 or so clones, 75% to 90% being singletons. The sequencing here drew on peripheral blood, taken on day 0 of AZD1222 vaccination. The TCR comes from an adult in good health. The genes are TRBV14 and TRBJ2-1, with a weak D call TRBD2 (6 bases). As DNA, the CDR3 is TGTGCCAGCAGCCGGAGGGGATCCTCCAATGAGCAGTTCTTC. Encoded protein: CASSRRGSSNEQFF.